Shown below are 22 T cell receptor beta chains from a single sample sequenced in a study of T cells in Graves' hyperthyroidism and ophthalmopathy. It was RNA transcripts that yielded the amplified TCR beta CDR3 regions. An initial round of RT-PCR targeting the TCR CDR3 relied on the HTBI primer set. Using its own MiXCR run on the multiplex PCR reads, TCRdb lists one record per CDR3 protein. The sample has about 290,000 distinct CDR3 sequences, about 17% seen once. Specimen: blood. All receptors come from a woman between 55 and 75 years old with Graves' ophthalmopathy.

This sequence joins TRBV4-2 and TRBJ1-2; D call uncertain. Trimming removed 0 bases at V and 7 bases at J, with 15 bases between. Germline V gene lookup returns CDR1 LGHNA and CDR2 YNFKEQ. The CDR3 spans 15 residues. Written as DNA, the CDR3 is TGTGCCAGCAGCCAAGATGGCAGCCCCTCGGGTGGCTACACCTTC. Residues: CASSQDGSPSGGYTF.

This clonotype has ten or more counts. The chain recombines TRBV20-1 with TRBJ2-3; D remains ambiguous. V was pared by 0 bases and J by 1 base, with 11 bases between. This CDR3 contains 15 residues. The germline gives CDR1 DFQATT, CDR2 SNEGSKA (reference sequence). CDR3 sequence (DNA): TGCAGTGCTAGAGATTATGTAGCCGGCACAGATACGCAGTATTTT. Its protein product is CSARDYVAGTDTQYF.

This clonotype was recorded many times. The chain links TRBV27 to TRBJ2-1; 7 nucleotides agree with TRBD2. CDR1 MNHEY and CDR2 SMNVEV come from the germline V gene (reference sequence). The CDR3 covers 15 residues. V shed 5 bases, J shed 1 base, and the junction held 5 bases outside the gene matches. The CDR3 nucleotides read TGTGCCAGCAGTCGTAGGGGAGGGTCCTACAATGAGCAGTTCTTC. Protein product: CASSRRGGSYNEQFF.

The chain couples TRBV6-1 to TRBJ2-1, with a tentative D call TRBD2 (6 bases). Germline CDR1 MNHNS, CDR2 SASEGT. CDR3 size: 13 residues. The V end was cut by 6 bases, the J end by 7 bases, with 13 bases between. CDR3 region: CASSHGGENEQFF. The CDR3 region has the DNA TGTGCCAGCAGCCACGGAGGGGAGAATGAGCAGTTCTTC.

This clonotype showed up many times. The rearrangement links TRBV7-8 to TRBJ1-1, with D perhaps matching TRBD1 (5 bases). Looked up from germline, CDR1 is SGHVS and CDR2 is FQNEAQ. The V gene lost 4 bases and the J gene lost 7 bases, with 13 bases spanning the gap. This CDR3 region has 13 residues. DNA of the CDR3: TGTGCCAGCAGCTGGCCGGGGCGAGGTGAAGCTTTCTTT. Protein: CASSWPGRGEAFF.

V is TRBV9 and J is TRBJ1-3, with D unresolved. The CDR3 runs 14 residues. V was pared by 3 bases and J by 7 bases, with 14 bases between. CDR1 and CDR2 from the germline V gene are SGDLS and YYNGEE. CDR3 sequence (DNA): TGTGCCAGCAGCGCTTCGGCCGAAGGCAACACCATATATTTT. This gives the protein CASSASAEGNTIYF.

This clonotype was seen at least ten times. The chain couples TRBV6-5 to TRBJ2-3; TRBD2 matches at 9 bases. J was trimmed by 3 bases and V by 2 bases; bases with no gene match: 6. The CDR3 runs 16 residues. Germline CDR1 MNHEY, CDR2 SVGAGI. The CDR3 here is CASSYRASGETDTQYF. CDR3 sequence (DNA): TGTGCCAGCAGTTACAGGGCTAGCGGGGAAACAGATACGCAGTATTTT.

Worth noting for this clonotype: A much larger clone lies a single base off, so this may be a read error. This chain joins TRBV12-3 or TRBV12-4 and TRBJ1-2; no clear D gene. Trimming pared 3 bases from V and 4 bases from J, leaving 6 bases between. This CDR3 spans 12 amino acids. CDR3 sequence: CASSFDPYGYTF. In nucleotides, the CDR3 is TGTGCCAGCAGTTTTGATCCCTATGGCTACACCTTC.

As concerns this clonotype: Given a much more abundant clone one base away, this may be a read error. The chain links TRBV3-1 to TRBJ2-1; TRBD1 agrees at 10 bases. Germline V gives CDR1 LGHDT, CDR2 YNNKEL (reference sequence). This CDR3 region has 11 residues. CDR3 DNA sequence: TGTGGATCGGGACAGGGGAATGAGCAGTTCTTC. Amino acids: CGSGQGNEQFF.

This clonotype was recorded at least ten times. The CDR3 DNA is TGCGCCAGCACCCCCGCGGCGGGAGGGAGCAATGAGCAGTTCTTC. Translation: CASTPAAGGSNEQFF. The chain is built from TRBV5-1 and TRBJ2-1; 9 nucleotides agree with TRBD2. Germline trimming cut 6 bases from V and 6 bases from J; bases unmatched to any gene: 10. The CDR3 consists of 15 residues. Germline CDR1 and CDR2: SGHRS and YFSETQ.

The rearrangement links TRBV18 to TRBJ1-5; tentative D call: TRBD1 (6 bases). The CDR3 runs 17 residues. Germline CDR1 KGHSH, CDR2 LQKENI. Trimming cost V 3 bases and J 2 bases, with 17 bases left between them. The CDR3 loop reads CASSPRGGGKGNQPQHF. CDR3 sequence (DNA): TGTGCCAGCTCACCCAGGGGAGGGGGTAAAGGCAATCAGCCCCAGCATTTT.

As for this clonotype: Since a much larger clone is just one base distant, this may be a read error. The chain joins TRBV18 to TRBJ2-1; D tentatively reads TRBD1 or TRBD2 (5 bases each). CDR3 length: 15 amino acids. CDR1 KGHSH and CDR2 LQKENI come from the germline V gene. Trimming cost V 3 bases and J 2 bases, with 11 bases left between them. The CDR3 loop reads CASSPRGVPYNEQFF. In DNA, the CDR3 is TGTGCCAGCTCACCGCGAGGGGTCCCCTACAATGAGCAGTTCTTC. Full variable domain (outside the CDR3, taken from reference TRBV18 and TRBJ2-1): NAGVMQNPRHLVRRRGQEARLRCSPMKGHSHVYWYRQLPEEGLKFMVYLQKENIIDESGMPKERFSAEFPKEGPSILRIQQVVRGDSAAYFCASSPRGVPYNEQFFGPGTRLTVL.

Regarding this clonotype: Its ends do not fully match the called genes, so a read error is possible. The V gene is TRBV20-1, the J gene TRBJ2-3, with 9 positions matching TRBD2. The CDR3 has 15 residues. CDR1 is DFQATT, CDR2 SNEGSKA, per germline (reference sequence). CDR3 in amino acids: CSARRASGTTDTRYF. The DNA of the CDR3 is TGCAGTGCGCGAAGGGCTAGCGGGACCACAGATACGCGGTATTTT.

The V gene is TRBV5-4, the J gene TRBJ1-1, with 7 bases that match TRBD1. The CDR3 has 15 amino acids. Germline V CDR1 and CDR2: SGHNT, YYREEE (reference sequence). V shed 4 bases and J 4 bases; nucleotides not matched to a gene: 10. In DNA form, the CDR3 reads TGTGCCAGCAGCGGATTACAGGGGAGGAGCACTGAAGCTTTCTTT. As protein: CASSGLQGRSTEAFF.

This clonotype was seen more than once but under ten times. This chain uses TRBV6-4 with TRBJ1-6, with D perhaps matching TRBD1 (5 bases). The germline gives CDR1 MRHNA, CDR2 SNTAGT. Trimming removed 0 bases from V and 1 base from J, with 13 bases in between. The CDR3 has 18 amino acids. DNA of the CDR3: TGTGCCAGCAGTGACTCGACCGTCAGGGTGTCCTATAATTCACCCCTCCACTTT. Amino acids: CASSDSTVRVSYNSPLHF.

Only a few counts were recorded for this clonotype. This CDR3 reads CSAHRDYEQYF. The CDR3 DNA sequence: TGCAGCGCTCACCGGGACTACGAGCAGTACTTC. This chain links TRBV29-1 with TRBJ2-7, with TRBD2 as a possible D gene (5 bases). With 7 bases removed from V and 3 bases from J, the gap between germline ends came to 10 bases. The CDR3 sequence is 11 residues long. The V gene's germline CDR1 is SQVTM and CDR2 ANQGSEA.

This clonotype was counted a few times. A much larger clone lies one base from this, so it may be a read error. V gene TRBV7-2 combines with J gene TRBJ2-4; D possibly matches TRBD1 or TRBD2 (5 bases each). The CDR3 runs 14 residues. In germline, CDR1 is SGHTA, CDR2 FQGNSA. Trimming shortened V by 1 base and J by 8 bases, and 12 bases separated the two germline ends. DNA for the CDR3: TGTGCCAGCAGCTTAGGGGGGAGTGTTGACATTCAGTACTTC. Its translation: CASSLGGSVDIQYF. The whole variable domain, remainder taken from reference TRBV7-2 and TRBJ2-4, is GAGVSQSPSNKVTEKGKDVELRCDPISGHTALYWYRQSLGQGLEFLIYFQGNSAPDKSGLPSDRFSAERTGGSVSTLTIQRTQQEDSAVYLCASSLGGSVDIQYFGAGTRLSVL.

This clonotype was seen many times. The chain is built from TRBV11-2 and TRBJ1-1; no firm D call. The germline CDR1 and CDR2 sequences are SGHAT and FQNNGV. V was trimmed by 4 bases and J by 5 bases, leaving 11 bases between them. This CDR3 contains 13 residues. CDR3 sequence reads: CASSYQFATEAFF. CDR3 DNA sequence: TGTGCCAGCAGCTACCAATTTGCAACTGAAGCTTTCTTT.

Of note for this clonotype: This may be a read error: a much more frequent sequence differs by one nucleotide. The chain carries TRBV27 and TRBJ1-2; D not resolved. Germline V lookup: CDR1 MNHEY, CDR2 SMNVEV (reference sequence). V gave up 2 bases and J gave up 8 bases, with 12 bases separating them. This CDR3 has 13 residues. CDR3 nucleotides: TGTGCCAGCAGTTTAAGGTGGGAGCGGGGCTACACCTTC. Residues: CASSLRWERGYTF.

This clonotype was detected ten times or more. CDR3 sequence reads: CASSHDRDRVQETQYF. Here the CDR3 DNA reads TGTGCCAGCAGTCACGATCGGGACAGGGTGCAAGAGACCCAGTACTTC. V is TRBV12-3 or TRBV12-4 and J is TRBJ2-5, with 9 bases that match TRBD1. With V trimmed by 5 bases and J by 2 bases, 9 bases remained unmatched. CDR3 size: 16 residues.

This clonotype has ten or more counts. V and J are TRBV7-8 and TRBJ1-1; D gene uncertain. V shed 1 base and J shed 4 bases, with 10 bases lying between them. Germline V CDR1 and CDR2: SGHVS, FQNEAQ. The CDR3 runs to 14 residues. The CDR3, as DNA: TGTGCCAGCAGCTTAGATGGCGTGGGCACTGAAGCTTTCTTT. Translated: CASSLDGVGTEAFF.

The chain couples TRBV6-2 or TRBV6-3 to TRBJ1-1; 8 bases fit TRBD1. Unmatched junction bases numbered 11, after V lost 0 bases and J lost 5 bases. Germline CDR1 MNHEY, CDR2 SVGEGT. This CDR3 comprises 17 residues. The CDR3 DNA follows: TGTGCCAGCAGTTACTCCACGGGCAGGGGGCGCCGAACTGAAGCTTTCTTT. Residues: CASSYSTGRGRRTEAFF.